Below are 8 T cell receptor beta chains sequenced from a single sample in a study of blood T cell repertoires in COVID-19. Measured with immunoSEQ multiplex PCR; TCRdb has only the in-frame clones, and not every one. This table has around 100,000 clones, 70% to 90% appearing once. Sequencing input: peripheral blood. These receptors were collected from a man aged 40-49 years with acute or convalescent COVID-19.

The chain is built from TRBV28 and TRBJ2-7; D is possibly TRBD2 (5 bases). This CDR3 has 16 amino acids. V was shortened by 6 bases and J by 0 bases, with 18 bases between the two germline ends. The V gene's germline CDR1 is MDHEN and CDR2 SYDVKM. CDR3 sequence: CASSQEGTQNSYEQYF. The CDR3 DNA is TGTGCCAGCAGCCAAGAGGGTACCCAGAACTCCTACGAGCAGTACTTC.

This clone was counted only a few times. The chain joins TRBV6-1 to TRBJ2-2, with 8 bases matching TRBD2. Germline-derived CDR1 and CDR2 are MNHNS and SASEGT. The CDR3 consists of 16 residues. Unmatched junction bases numbered 7, after V lost 4 bases and J lost 3 bases. The CDR3 sequence is CASSVKGTRDTGELFF. The CDR3 bases are TGTGCCAGCAGTGTAAAGGGGACTAGAGACACCGGGGAGCTGTTTTTT.

V usage is TRBV7-2 and J usage is TRBJ2-1, with TRBD2 identical over 8 bases. CDR3 length: 14 residues. Germline assignment: CDR1 SGHTA and CDR2 FQGNSA. V lost 4 bases and J lost 8; bases outside the gene matches: 7. This CDR3 reads CASSSAGGGHEQFF. DNA for the CDR3: TGTGCCAGCAGCTCGGCGGGGGGAGGCCATGAGCAGTTCTTC.

The chain joins TRBV5-1 to TRBJ2-3; TRBD2 aligns across 12 bases. Germline V CDR1 and CDR2: SGHRS, YFSETQ. The CDR3 covers 16 residues. V lost 4 bases to trimming and J lost 3 bases; unmatched junction nucleotides: 6. The CDR3: CASSVTSGGRTDTQYF. The DNA of the CDR3 is TGCGCCAGCAGCGTGACTAGCGGGGGTCGTACAGATACGCAGTATTTT.

The chain carries TRBV27 and TRBJ2-5; 9 bases fit TRBD1. Germline V gene data show CDR1 as MNHEY and CDR2 as SMNVEV (reference sequence). There are 16 residues in the CDR3. V lost 6 bases, J lost 4 bases, and 12 bases stayed unmatched. The CDR3 region is CASRAHGQGRLETQYF. The DNA of the CDR3 is TGTGCCAGCAGAGCACACGGACAGGGGCGTCTAGAGACCCAGTACTTC.

This rearrangement joins TRBV11-2 to TRBJ1-3; 7 nucleotides align to TRBD1. V was pared by 4 bases and J by 4 bases, with 4 bases of the junction left unmatched. CDR3 length equals 14 residues. Germline V gene sequence: CDR1 SGHAT, CDR2 FQNNGV. CDR3 amino acids: CASSYRGVGNTIYF. CDR3 coding DNA: TGTGCCAGCAGCTACAGGGGTGTGGGAAACACCATATATTTT. The whole variable domain, filled in from reference TRBV11-2 and TRBJ1-3, reads EAGVAQSPRYKIIEKRQSVAFWCNPISGHATLYWYQQILGQGPKLLIQFQNNGVVDDSQLPKDRFSAERLKGVDSTLKIQPAKLEDSAVYLCASSYRGVGNTIYFGEGSWLTVV.

The sample holds one count of this clone. The chain has TRBV6-6 and TRBJ2-1; 14 positions agree with TRBD2. V gave up 4 bases and J gave up 6 bases; unmatched junction bases: 5. CDR1 is MNHNY and CDR2 is SVGAGI in the germline V gene (reference sequence). The CDR3 length is 16 residues. CDR3: CASSSSGLAGGNEQFF. Written as DNA, the CDR3 is TGTGCCAGCAGTTCCTCCGGACTAGCGGGAGGCAATGAGCAGTTCTTC.

As DNA, the CDR3 is TGCGCCAGCAGCGGGGGGTCACACTCGGGGCACACTGAAGCTTTCTTT. Translation: CASSGGSHSGHTEAFF. The J gene is TRBJ1-1, the V gene TRBV5-1; possibly TRBD1 for D (5 bases). The CDR3 covers 16 residues. Trimming shortened V by 4 bases and J by 3 bases, and 19 bases separated the two germline ends. Per the germline V gene, CDR1 is SGHRS and CDR2 is YFSETQ.